The present T cell receptor beta chain was sequenced within a study of PD-1 blockade in classical Hodgkin lymphoma. Study summary: Every 2 weeks, patients had 3 mg/kg nivolumab intravenously.

Broader study findings: While CD8+ TCR diversity did not rise significantly by C4D1, CD4+ TCR diversity did. At baseline, newly diagnosed patients reportedly showed less TCR diversity than healthy donors.

Here immunoSEQ multiplex PCR was the method, and the copy in TCRdb shows in-frame clones only, minus some. The repertoire holds approximately 90,000 clones, with around 90% as singletons. Per germline, CDR1 SNHLY and CDR2 FYNNEI. This CDR3 has 18 residues. Germline trimming cut 3 bases from V and 1 base from J; bases unmatched to any gene: 11. Remarks on this clone: The antigen remains undetermined.

Every patient experienced relapse after autologous stem cell transplantation, and brentuximab vedotin exposure varied. Patients showed best responses of complete response, partial response or progressive disease. The chain employs TRBV2 and TRBJ2-7; 11 bases match TRBD2. The source was peripheral blood mononuclear cells (PBMCs), collected before the second cycle of nivolumab. This clonotype was sampled from a human donor with classical Hodgkin lymphoma. This CDR3 reads CASSDFGLAGGTSYEQYF. The CDR3 DNA reads as TGTGCCAGCAGTGACTTTGGGCTAGCGGGAGGCACGTCCTACGAGCAGTACTTC.